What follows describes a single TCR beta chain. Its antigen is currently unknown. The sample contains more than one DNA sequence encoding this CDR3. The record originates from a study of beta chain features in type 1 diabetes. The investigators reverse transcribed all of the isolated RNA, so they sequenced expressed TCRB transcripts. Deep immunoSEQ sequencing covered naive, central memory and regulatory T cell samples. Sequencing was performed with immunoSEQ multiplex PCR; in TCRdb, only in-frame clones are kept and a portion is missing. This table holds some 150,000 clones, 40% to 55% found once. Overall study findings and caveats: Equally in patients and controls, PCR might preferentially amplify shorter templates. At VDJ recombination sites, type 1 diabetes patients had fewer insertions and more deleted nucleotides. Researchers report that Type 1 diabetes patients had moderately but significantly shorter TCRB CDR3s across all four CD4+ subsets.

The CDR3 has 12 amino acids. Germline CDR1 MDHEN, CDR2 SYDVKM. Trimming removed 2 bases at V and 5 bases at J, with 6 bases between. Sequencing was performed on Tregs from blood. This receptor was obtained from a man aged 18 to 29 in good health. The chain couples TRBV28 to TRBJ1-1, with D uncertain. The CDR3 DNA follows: TGTGCCAGCAGTTTACCGGGTACTGAAGCTTTCTTT. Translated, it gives CASSLPGTEAFF.